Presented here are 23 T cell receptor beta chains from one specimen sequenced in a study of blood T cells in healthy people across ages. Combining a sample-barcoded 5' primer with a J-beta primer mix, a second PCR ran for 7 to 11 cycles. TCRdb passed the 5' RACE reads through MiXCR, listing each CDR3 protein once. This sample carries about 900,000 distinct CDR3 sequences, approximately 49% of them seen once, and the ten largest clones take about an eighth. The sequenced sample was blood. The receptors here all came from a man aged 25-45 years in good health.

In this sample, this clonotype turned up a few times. The CDR3 sequence is CASSYSMGVSYEQYF. The CDR3 DNA sequence: TGTGCCAGCAGTTACTCGATGGGGGTCTCCTACGAGCAGTACTTC. The V call is TRBV6-5, the J call TRBJ2-7, with D possibly being TRBD1 or TRBD2 (5 bases each). V shed 0 bases and J shed 0 bases, with 9 bases lying between them. CDR3 length: 15 residues. Germline V gives CDR1 MNHEY, CDR2 SVGAGI.

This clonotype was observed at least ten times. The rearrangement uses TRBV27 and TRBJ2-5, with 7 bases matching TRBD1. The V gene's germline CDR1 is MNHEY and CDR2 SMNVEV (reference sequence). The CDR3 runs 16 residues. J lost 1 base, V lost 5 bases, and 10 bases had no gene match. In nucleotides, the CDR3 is TGTGCCAGCAGTCCTAGACCGGGACAGATCCAAGAGACCCAGTACTTC. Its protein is CASSPRPGQIQETQYF.

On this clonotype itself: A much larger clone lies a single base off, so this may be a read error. Here the CDR3 DNA reads TGCAGCGTTGGACAGGGGGTTAAAGGCAATGAGCAGTACTTC. Translation gives CSVGQGVKGNEQYF. The chain couples TRBV29-1 to TRBJ2-5; TRBD1 matches 9 bases. The CDR3 runs 14 residues. V gave up 4 bases and J gave up 11 bases; unmatched junction bases: 14. Germline CDR1 SQVTM, CDR2 ANQGSEA.

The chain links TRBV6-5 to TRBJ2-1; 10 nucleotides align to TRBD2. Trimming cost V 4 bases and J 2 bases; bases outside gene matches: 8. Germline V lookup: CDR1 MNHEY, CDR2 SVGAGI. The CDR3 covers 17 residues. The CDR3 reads CASSFGIAGGTYNEQFF. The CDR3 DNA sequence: TGTGCCAGCAGTTTCGGGATAGCGGGGGGTACCTACAATGAGCAGTTCTTC.

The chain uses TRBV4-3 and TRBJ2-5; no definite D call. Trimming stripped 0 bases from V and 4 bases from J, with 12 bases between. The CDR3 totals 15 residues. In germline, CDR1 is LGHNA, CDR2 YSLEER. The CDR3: CASSQDEVGGETQYF. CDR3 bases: TGCGCCAGCAGCCAAGATGAGGTCGGTGGAGAGACCCAGTACTTC.

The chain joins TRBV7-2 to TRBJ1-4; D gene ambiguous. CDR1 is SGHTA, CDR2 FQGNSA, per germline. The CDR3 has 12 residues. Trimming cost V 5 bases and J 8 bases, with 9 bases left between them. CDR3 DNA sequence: TGTGCCAGCAGCCTCCTCCGGGAAAAACTGTTTTTT. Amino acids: CASSLLREKLFF. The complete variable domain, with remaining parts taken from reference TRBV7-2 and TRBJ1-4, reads GAGVSQSPSNKVTEKGKDVELRCDPISGHTALYWYRQSLGQGLEFLIYFQGNSAPDKSGLPSDRFSAERTGGSVSTLTIQRTQQEDSAVYLCASSLLREKLFFGSGTQLSVL.

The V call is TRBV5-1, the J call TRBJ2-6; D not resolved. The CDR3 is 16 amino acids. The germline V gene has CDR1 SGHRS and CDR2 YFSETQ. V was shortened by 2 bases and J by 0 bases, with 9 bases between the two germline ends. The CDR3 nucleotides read TGCGCCAGCAGCTTAATTCCCGACTCTGGGGCCAACGTCCTGACTTTC. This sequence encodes CASSLIPDSGANVLTF.

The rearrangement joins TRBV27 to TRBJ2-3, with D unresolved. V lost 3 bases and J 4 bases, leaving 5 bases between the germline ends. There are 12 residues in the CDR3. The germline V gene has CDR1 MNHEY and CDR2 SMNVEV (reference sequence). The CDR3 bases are TGTGCCAGCAGTTTTAATCCAGATACGCAGTATTTT. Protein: CASSFNPDTQYF.

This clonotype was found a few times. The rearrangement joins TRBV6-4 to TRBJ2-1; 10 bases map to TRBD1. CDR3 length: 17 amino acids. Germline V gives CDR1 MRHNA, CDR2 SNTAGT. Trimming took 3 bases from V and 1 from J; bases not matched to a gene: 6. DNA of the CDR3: TGTGCCAGCAGTGAATTTGTGGGACAGGGGTCCTACAATGAGCAGTTCTTC. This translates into CASSEFVGQGSYNEQFF.

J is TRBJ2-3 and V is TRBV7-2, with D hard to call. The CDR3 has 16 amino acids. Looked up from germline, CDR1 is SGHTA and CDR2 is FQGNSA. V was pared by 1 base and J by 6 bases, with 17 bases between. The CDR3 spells CASSLVGTSRVDTQYF. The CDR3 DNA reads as TGTGCCAGCAGCTTAGTCGGAACCTCCCGTGTGGATACGCAGTATTTT.

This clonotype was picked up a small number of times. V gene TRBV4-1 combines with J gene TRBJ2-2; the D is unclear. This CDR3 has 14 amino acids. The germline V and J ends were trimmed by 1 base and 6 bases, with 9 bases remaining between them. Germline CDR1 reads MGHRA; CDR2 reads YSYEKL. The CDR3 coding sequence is TGCGCCAGCAGCCAAGGACTCGAGGCCGGGGAGCTGTTTTTT. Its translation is CASSQGLEAGELFF.

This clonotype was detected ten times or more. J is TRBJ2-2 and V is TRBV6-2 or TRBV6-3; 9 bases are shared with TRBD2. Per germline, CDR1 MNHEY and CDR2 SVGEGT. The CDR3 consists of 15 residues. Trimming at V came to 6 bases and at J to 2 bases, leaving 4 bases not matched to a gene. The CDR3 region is CASSRTSDNTGELFF. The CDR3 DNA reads TGTGCCAGCAGCCGGACTAGCGATAACACCGGGGAGCTGTTTTTT.

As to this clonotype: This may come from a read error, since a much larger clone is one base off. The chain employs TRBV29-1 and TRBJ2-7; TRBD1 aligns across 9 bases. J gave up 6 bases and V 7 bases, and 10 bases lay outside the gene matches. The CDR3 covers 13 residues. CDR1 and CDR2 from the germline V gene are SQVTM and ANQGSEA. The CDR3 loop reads CSGEGQGVREQYF. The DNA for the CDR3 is TGCAGCGGTGAGGGACAGGGTGTACGCGAGCAGTACTTC.

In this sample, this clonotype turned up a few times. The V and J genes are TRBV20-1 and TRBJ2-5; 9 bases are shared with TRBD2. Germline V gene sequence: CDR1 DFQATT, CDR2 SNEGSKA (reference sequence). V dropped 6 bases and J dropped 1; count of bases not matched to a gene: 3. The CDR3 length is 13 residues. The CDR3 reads CSAQRGAQETQYF. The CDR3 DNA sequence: TGCAGTGCCCAGCGGGGGGCCCAAGAGACCCAGTACTTC.

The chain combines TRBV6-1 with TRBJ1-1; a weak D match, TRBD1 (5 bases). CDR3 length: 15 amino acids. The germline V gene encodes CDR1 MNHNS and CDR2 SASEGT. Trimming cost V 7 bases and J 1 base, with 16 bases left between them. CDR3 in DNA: TGTGCCAGCACCCACCTGGGACGGAAGAACACTGAAGCTTTCTTT. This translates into CASTHLGRKNTEAFF.

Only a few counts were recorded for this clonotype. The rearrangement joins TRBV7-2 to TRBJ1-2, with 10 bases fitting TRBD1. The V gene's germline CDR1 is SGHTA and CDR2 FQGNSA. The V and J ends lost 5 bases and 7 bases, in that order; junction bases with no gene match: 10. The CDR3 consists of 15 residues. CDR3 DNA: TGTGCCAGCAGCGCGACAGGGGGCACGGGAGGTGGCTACACCTTC. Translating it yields CASSATGGTGGGYTF.

CDR3 amino acids: CASSLTSGVLQFF. In nucleotides, the CDR3 is TGCGCCAGCAGCTTGACTAGCGGGGTACTTCAGTTCTTC. V is TRBV5-1 and J is TRBJ2-1; TRBD2 matches at 10 bases. With 1 base clipped from V and 13 bases from J, the junction kept 5 bases outside the gene matches. CDR3 length: 13 residues. Germline lookup yields CDR1 SGHRS and CDR2 YFSETQ.

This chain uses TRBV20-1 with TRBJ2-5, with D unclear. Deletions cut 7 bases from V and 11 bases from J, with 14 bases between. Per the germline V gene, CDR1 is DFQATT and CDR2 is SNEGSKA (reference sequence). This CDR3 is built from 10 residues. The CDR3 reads CSGRSYKQYF. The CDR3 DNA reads TGCAGTGGACGGTCCTACAAGCAGTACTTC.

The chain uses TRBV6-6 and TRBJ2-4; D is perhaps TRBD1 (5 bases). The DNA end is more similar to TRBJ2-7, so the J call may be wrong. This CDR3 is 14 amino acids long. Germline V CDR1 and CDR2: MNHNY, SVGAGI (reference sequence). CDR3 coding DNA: TGTGCCAGCACGGCCGCGGCAGGGACCTACGAGCAGTACTTC. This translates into CASTAAAGTYEQYF.

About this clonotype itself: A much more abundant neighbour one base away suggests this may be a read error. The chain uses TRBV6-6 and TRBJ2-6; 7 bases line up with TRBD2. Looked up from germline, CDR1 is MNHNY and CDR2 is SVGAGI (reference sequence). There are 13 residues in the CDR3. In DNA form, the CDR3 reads TGTGCCAGCATCGACAGCGGGGCCAACGTCCCGACTTTC. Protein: CASIDSGANVPTF.

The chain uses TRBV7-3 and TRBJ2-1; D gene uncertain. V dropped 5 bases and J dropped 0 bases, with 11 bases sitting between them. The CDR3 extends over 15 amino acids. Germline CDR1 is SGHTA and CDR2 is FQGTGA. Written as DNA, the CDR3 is TGTGCCAGCAGCCCACGCGTGTCCTCCTACAATGAGCAGTTCTTC. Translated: CASSPRVSSYNEQFF. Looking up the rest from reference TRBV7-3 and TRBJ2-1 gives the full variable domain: GAGVSQTPSNKVTEKGKYVELRCDPISGHTALYWYRQSLGQGPEFLIYFQGTGAADDSGLPNDRFFAVRPEGSVSTLKIQRTERGDSAVYLCASSPRVSSYNEQFFGPGTRLTVL.

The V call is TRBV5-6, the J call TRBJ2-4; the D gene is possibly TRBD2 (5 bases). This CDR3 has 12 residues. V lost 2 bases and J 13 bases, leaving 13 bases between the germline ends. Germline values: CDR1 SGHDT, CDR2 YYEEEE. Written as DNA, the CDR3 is TGTGCCAGCAGCTTTCTTACGAGGGAGCAGTACTTC. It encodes CASSFLTREQYF.

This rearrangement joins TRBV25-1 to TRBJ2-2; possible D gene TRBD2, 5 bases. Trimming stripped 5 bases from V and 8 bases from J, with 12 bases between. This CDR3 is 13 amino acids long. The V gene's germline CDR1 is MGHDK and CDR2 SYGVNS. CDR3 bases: TGTGCCAGCAGTCCTAGCCTGTCAGGGGAGCTGTTTTTT. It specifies CASSPSLSGELFF.